The rows below give T cell receptor beta chains drawn from one sample of a study of T-cell reconstitution after alpha-beta-depleted transplantation in children. TCRdb re-derived calls from the PCR reads in MiXCR, one entry per CDR3 protein. Among fewer than 550,000 distinct CDR3 sequences listed, about an eighth were seen once. The sequencing here drew on PBMCs, mostly from graft donor cells, taken 180 days after TCRalphabeta/CD19-depleted stem cell transplant. These receptors came from a female patient between 2 and 10 years old who had a stem cell transplant for aplastic anemia, so the T cells may come from the graft donor. Both conserved end residues are part of each CDR3. The D gene is left open where the match is weak. Size values are once, few and many counts, or a class for expanded clones, and some rows have none.

CDR3aa,CDR3nt,d_gene,j_gene,v_gene,abundance
CASSLKAGTGAGEQYF,TGTGCCAGCAGTTTAAAGGCTGGGACAGGCGCAGGTGAGCAGTACTTC,TRBD1,TRBJ2-7,TRBV27,.
CSASGRLNTQYF,TGCAGTGCTAGCGGGAGGCTAAATACGCAGTATTTT,TRBD2,TRBJ2-3,TRBV20-1,few
CAISESWGLEKEEAYNEQFF,TGTGCCATCAGTGAGTCTTGGGGACTAGAGAAAGAAGAGGCCTACAATGAGCAGTTCTTC,TRBD2,TRBJ2-1,TRBV10-3,few
CSARQGIGTEAFF,TGCAGCGCCAGACAGGGAATAGGCACTGAAGCTTTCTTT,TRBD1,TRBJ1-1,TRBV29-1,few
CASSPPAKNTGELFF,TGTGCCAGCTCACCACCCGCTAAAAACACCGGGGAGCTGTTTTTT,.,TRBJ2-2,TRBV18,.
CASSLGTAFQETQYF,TGTGCCAGCAGCCTGGGGACAGCATTTCAAGAGACCCAGTACTTC,TRBD1,TRBJ2-5,TRBV7-7,few
CAWSVEHSSLAKNIQYF,TGTGCCTGGAGTGTAGAACACTCCTCTCTAGCCAAAAACATTCAGTACTTC,.,TRBJ2-4,TRBV30,.
CASSRSIWGSGMETQYF,TGTGCCAGCAGCCGAAGCATTTGGGGTAGCGGGATGGAGACCCAGTACTTC,TRBD2,TRBJ2-5,TRBV11-2,few
CASSFVVGDETQYF,TGTGCCAGCAGCTTTGTTGTCGGGGATGAGACCCAGTACTTC,.,TRBJ2-5,TRBV5-5,many
CASSGEGQGAYNEQFF,TGTGCCAGCAGTGGAGAGGGACAGGGGGCATACAATGAGCAGTTCTTC,TRBD1,TRBJ2-1,TRBV25-1,.
CASSYAALGSGANVLTF,TGTGCCAGCAGTTACGCCGCTTTGGGCTCTGGGGCCAACGTCCTGACTTTC,.,TRBJ2-6,TRBV6-5,few
CASSYFGRSQETQYF,TGTGCCAGCAGTTACTTTGGCCGGTCTCAAGAGACCCAGTACTTC,.,TRBJ2-5,TRBV6-2/TRBV6-3,.
CATSRASGPARTDTQYF,TGTGCCACCAGCAGAGCTAGCGGACCAGCCCGCACAGATACGCAGTATTTT,TRBD2,TRBJ2-3,TRBV15,few
CASTLLAGYNEQFF,TGTGCCAGCACTTTACTAGCGGGTTACAATGAGCAGTTCTTC,TRBD2,TRBJ2-1,TRBV18,.
CASSFELGLAKNIQYF,TGTGCCAGCAGTTTCGAGTTGGGTCTAGCCAAAAACATTCAGTACTTC,.,TRBJ2-4,TRBV28,few
CASSPIRVSQAYSNQPQHF,TGTGCCAGCTCACCAATTCGCGTATCACAGGCCTATAGCAATCAGCCCCAGCATTTT,.,TRBJ1-5,TRBV18,few
CASSPRTGLPSRNTEELFF,TGCGCCAGCAGCCCTAGGACAGGTCTCCCCTCCAGGAACACCGAGGAGCTGTTTTTT,TRBD1,TRBJ2-2,TRBV5-1,.
CASSPRGGGSSYNEQFF,TGTGCCAGCAGCCCCCGGGGAGGGGGTAGCTCCTACAATGAGCAGTTCTTC,.,TRBJ2-1,TRBV12-3/TRBV12-4,many
CSARDLTSARSYNEQFF,TGCAGTGCTAGAGATTTGACTAGCGCCCGTTCCTACAATGAGCAGTTCTTC,TRBD2,TRBJ2-1,TRBV20-1,few
CSAKTRILTEAFF,TGCAGTGCTAAGACGCGGATCCTGACTGAAGCTTTCTTT,.,TRBJ1-1,TRBV20-1,.
CASSQGPSGRARDNEQFF,TGCGCCAGCAGCCAAGGGCCCAGCGGGAGGGCCCGGGACAATGAGCAGTTCTTC,TRBD2,TRBJ2-1,TRBV4-3,few
CATSDWGGVETDTQYF,TGTGCCACCAGTGATTGGGGCGGAGTGGAGACAGATACGCAGTATTTT,.,TRBJ2-3,TRBV24-1,.
CAWTLLREETQYF,TGTGCCTGGACTCTCTTGAGGGAAGAGACCCAGTACTTC,.,TRBJ2-5,TRBV30,.
CASSFQGQLLAKNIQYF,TGTGCCAGCAGTTTCCAGGGACAGCTATTAGCCAAAAACATTCAGTACTTC,TRBD1,TRBJ2-4,TRBV28,few
CASSFTEGDLGQYF,TGCGCCAGCAGCTTCACTGAGGGGGACCTGGGGCAGTACTTC,.,TRBJ2-7,TRBV5-1,.
CASSRRLAVTDTQYF,TGCGCCAGCAGCCGAAGACTAGCAGTCACAGATACGCAGTATTTT,TRBD2,TRBJ2-3,TRBV5-1,.
CASSSSGGFSYEQYF,TGTGCCAGCAGCTCGTCAGGGGGTTTCTCCTACGAGCAGTACTTC,TRBD1,TRBJ2-7,TRBV7-2,.
CASSHILGNSEQYF,TGTGCCAGCAGCCATATACTAGGGAACTCCGAGCAGTACTTC,.,TRBJ2-7,TRBV7-6,few
CASSQGEWLLFDGQSLQETQYF,TGCGCCAGCAGCCAAGGAGAATGGCTGCTGTTCGACGGGCAGAGTTTACAAGAGACCCAGTACTTC,.,TRBJ2-5,TRBV4-1,few
CASSPVGGLGKETQYF,TGTGCCAGCAGCCCCGTGGGGGGCTTGGGTAAAGAGACCCAGTACTTC,.,TRBJ2-5,TRBV7-2,.
CASSFRQFQETQYF,TGTGCCAGCAGCTTTCGACAGTTCCAAGAGACCCAGTACTTC,.,TRBJ2-5,TRBV7-2,.
CASSPRGVSSYEQYF,TGTGCCAGCAGCCCACGGGGGGTTTCTTCCTACGAGCAGTACTTC,TRBD2,TRBJ2-7,TRBV28,many
CASSLPRWGRNTEAFF,TGTGCCAGCAGCTTGCCCCGGTGGGGCAGGAACACTGAAGCTTTCTTT,.,TRBJ1-1,TRBV7-9,few
CASSSSSGNYEQYF,TGTGCCAGCTCAAGTTCTAGCGGGAACTACGAGCAGTACTTC,TRBD2,TRBJ2-7,TRBV18,.
CSVESPTEQYF,TGCAGCGTTGAATCCCCTACCGAGCAGTACTTC,.,TRBJ2-7,TRBV29-1,.
CASSRVGGQARQPQHF,TGTGCCAGCAGCCGTGTAGGGGGACAGGCCCGTCAGCCCCAGCATTTT,TRBD1,TRBJ1-5,TRBV12-3/TRBV12-4,.
CATSRDHQGGYEKLFF,TGTGCCACCAGCAGAGATCACCAAGGGGGCTACGAAAAACTGTTTTTT,TRBD1,TRBJ1-4,TRBV15,few